This T cell receptor beta chain was identified during a study of shared clonotypes between healthy human individuals. Whole-study results and caveats: Though the depth was large, rarefaction showed that sorted-subset sequencing was incomplete.

Measured with immunoSEQ multiplex PCR; TCRdb has only the in-frame clones, and not every one. The sample lists roughly 2.1 million clones; about 93% were seen once. This clone has only one observation. Its antigen is still unknown. CDR1 and CDR2 (germline): SGDLS, YYNGEE. V was shortened by 3 bases and J by 2 bases, with 20 bases between the two germline ends. The CDR3 spans 17 residues. Naive CD8 cells lacked CD45RO, underwent positive selection for CCR7 and left out terminally differentiated effector memory CD45RA+ cells. Sequenced: naive CD8+ T cells from PBMCs. The V gene is TRBV9, the J gene TRBJ1-1; D is perhaps TRBD1 (5 bases). This TCR was recovered from a man aged 18 to 35 in good health. Some clones in this sample may be carry-over from other donors' samples. The CDR3 DNA reads as TGTGCCAGCAGCGACGTTGGGACCGCAACCTCTAACACTGAAGCTTTCTTT. Residues: CASSDVGTATSNTEAFF.